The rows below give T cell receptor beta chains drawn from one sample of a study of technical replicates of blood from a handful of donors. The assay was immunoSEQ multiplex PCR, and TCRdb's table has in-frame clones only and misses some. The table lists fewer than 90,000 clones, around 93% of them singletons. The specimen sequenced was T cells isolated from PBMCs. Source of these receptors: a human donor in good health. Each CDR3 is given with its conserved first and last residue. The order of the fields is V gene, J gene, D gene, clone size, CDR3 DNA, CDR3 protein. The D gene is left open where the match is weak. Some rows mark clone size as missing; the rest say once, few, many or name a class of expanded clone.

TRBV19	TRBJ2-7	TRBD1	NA	TGTGCCAGTAGTCAACCTCGGGACAGGGGCTCCTACGAGCAGTACTTC	CASSQPRDRGSYEQYF
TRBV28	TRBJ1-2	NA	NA	TGTGCCAGCAGTTTAGTGACAGACAGCTATGGCTACACCTTC	CASSLVTDSYGYTF
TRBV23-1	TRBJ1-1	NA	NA	TGCGCCAGCAGTCAAAGAGCCGGGACAAGGGATAGTCTTAGAGCTTTCTTT	CASSQRAGTRDSLRAFF
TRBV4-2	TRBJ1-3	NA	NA	TGTGCCAGCAGCCAAGATCTCTTTGCAGGGGCTGGAAACACCATATATTTT	CASSQDLFAGAGNTIYF
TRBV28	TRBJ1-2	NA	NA	TGTGCCAGCAGTGCGCCCCGCTATGGCTACACCTTC	CASSAPRYGYTF
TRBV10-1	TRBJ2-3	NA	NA	TGCGCCAGCTCAGGGAAGGGGCGCACAGATACGCAGTATTTT	CASSGKGRTDTQYF
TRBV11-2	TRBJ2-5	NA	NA	TGTGCCAGCAGCCTAGCAGGTCTTGAGACCCAGTACTTC	CASSLAGLETQYF
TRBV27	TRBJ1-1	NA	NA	TGTGCCAGCAGTTCGCTAAGCTTTACTGAAGCTTTCTTT	CASSSLSFTEAFF
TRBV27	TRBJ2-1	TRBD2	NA	TGTGCCAGCGCTCTCCTAGCGGGATCCTACAATGAGCAGTTCTTC	CASALLAGSYNEQFF
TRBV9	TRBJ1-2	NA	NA	TGTGCCAGCAGCGTAATGACCATGGGCAACTATGGCTACACCTTC	CASSVMTMGNYGYTF
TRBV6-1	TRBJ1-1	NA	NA	TGTGCCAGCAGTGAAAAGGCGGTGAACACTGAAGCTTTCTTT	CASSEKAVNTEAFF
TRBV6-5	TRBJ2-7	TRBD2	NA	TGTGCCAGCAGTAGCGGGAACTACGAGCAGTACTTC	CASSSGNYEQYF
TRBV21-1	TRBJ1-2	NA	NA	TGTGCCAGCGCGTTGGGCCTTTGCGGCTACACCTTC	CASALGLCGYTF
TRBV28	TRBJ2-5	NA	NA	TGTGCCAGCAGTTGGACAGTTCAAGAGACCCAGTACTTC	CASSWTVQETQYF
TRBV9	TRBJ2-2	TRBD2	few	TGTGCCAGCAGCGTAGGGGGGGGGACGAACACCGGGGAGCTGTTTTTT	CASSVGGGTNTGELFF
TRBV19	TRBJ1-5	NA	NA	TGTGCCAGTTTAAGCCTCAGGGGACAGCCCCAGCATTTT	CASLSLRGQPQHF
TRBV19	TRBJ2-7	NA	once	TGTGCCAGTAGTAGGCAGGGGCTCTCCTACGAGCAGTACTTC	CASSRQGLSYEQYF
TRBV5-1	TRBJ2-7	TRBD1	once	TGCGCCAGCAGCTTCCTCCAGGGGGCAGTATACGAGCAGTACTTC	CASSFLQGAVYEQYF
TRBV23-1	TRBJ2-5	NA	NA	TGCGCCAGCAGTCACTCCAGGGCTCAAGAGACCCAGTACTTC	CASSHSRAQETQYF
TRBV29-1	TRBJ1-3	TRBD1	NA	TGCAGCGTTTACAGGGGAGGAAACACCATATATTTT	CSVYRGGNTIYF
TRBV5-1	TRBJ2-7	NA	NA	TGCGCCAGCAGCCCGGGATACGAGCAGTACTTC	CASSPGYEQYF
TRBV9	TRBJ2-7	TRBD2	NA	TGTGCCAGCAGCGATGGGACTAGCTACGAGCAGTACTTC	CASSDGTSYEQYF
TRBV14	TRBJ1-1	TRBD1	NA	TGTGCCAGCAGCTCGACCGGGACAGTCACTGAAGCTTTCTTT	CASSSTGTVTEAFF
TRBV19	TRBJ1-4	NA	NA	TGTGCCAGTAGTACCCCCAGGGATCCAGGAACTAATGAAAAACTGTTTTTT	CASSTPRDPGTNEKLFF
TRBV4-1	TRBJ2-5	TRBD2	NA	TGCGCCAGCGCCGGGACTAGCGGGAGAGAGGCGGAGACCCAGTACTTC	CASAGTSGREAETQYF
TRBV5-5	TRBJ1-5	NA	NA	TGTGCCAGCAGCTTGGTCGGGGGGCGCCTGCATTTT	CASSLVGGRLHF
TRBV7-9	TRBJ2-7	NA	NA	TGTGCCAGCAGCTTATTTGGGGCCAACAGGGAAGGCGCCTACGAGCAGTACTTC	CASSLFGANREGAYEQYF
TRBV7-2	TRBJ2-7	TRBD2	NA	TGTGCCAGCAGCAGACTAGCGGGAGAGGACTACGAGCAGTACTTC	CASSRLAGEDYEQYF
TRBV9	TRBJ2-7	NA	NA	TGTGCCAGCAGCGTAGATCCCATCCCTAGCGACGAGCAGTACTTC	CASSVDPIPSDEQYF
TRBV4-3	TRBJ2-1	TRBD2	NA	TGCGCCAGCAGCCAAGTTGTCGGGAGGGCTACTGAGCAGTTCTTC	CASSQVVGRATEQFF
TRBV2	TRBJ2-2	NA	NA	TGTGCCAGCTTGCGGATTTCGAACACCGGGGAGCTGTTTTTT	CASLRISNTGELFF